The present entry profiles one T cell receptor (beta chain) with its context. Its antigen is not yet known. Base qualities were left out, and no much larger clone turns up one base away. The cohort was made up of around 720 healthy bone marrow donors. All cohort members were sampled while nominally healthy, although unrecorded immune exposures were likely present. The donor tested CMV seronegative and was one of the 352 seronegative cohort members. Every donor gave a peripheral blood sample, and the peripheral blood mononuclear cells from that sample were used for TCR beta sequencing. Genomic DNA was extracted from the blood cell samples with the Qiagen DNeasy Blood Extraction Kit. There are 14 amino acids in the CDR3, from cysteine to phenylalanine inclusive. Only the CDR3 part of the read is kept: 42 bases, read in frame from the first base. CDR1 and CDR2, per the germline V gene (reference sequence), are WNHNN and SYGVQD. At the junction V is shortened by 8 bases and J by 7 bases; bases outside the gene matches: 10.

The library was generated by the immunoSEQ multiplex PCR assay. For the multiplex PCR, a mixture combining 60 forward primers for TCR Vbeta segments and 13 reverse primers for TCR Jbeta segments was used. Amplification of the CDR3 region of rearranged TCR beta genes was performed with a multiplex PCR assay on genomic DNA. The Illumina HiSeq System was used to sequence the amplified TCR beta libraries as 87-base-pair reads. On the study's bioinformatics: A later analysis counted 65 million to 90 million unique TCR beta chains across the 650 to 800 repertoires, and 9 million to 14 million of these chains were shared by at least two donors. A nearest-neighbor algorithm error-corrected the raw reads and collapsed the reads into unique sequences, merging closely related sequences to remove PCR and sequencing errors. To assign V, D and J gene segments, CDR3 sequences were aligned to IMGT reference sequences. For a sequence to be retained, at least a six-nucleotide match to both a V gene segment and a J gene segment was required. A rearrangement was called productive if the CDR3 had no stop codons and remained in frame with V and J, and every other rearrangement was called non-productive. CDR3 was defined according to IMGT convention as the region running from the second conserved V-encoded cysteine to the conserved J-encoded phenylalanine. In an earlier analysis of some 550 of the donors, sequences lacking an unambiguous match to a single V gene segment were excluded. An earlier analysis of under 750 of the donors called V segments functional above 56.7% productive rearrangements and segregating when the between-donor standard deviation exceeded 5%. A statistical classification framework was built for diagnosing cytomegalovirus status from the catalog of TCR beta chain sequences. V and J gene assignment, in a later analysis, came from comparing TCR nucleotide sequences with IMGT/GENE-DB human TR gene sequences. A later analysis assigned CDR3 sequences and most-parsimonious VDJ recombination scenarios with the TCRdist pipeline. In a later analysis, each TCR beta chain was defined by its CDR3 amino acid sequence together with its V-gene family, and reads without a unique V-gene family were excluded. A later analysis removed 550 to 700 highly shared, low-generation-probability nucleotide sequences to deal with suspected cross-contamination and a sequencing artifact. In a later analysis, a clonal expansion index for each public chain was calculated from normalized within-repertoire ranks of inferred template counts. A later analysis computed generation probabilities with a VDJ recombination model fitted to out-of-frame rearrangements, and checked the results against IGoR. In a later analysis, TCR-TCR, TCR-HLA and TCR-CMV co-occurrence was scored with hypergeometric tests, and a repertoire-size bias correction was applied to TCR pairs. False discovery rates were estimated in a later analysis by permuting HLA or CMV assignments 20 times. A later analysis grouped co-occurring TCRs with DBSCAN, adding TCRdist sequence similarity when clustering within HLA-allele-positive subsets. For co-occurrence clustering, repertoires with fewer than 30,000 or more than 120,000 public chains were excluded, along with several repertoires with anomalous nucleotide sharing. In TCRdb, the immuneACCESS table is reduced to in-frame sequences with V and J assigned. These tables do not hold every clone; where another copy was compared, an unresolved V gene accounts for under half, and the others remain unexplained. V and J calls and clone size come straight from that table; D and trimming were deduced from the DNA. The sample has 140,000 or so clones on record, 70% to 90% of them singletons. The top ten constitute 0.51% of the sample.

The data belong to a study of cytomegalovirus exposure and HLA in healthy donors (dated by TCRdb to about 2017). With respect to the entire study: According to an earlier analysis of several hundred of the donors, roughly 180 million T cells yielded 117 million unique TCR beta sequences and less than 300 Gb of sequence data. Using immunosequencing, the study profiled T cell repertoires from roughly 650 subjects and related those repertoires to cytomegalovirus serostatus. The aim of the study was to test whether cataloging public T cell receptors could identify signatures of past pathogen exposure. Every repertoire in the discovery cohort had been generated on one and the same sequencing platform. An early release that covered about 640 HLA-typed donors contained 250 to 350 gigabases of sequencing data and 75 million to 100 million unique TCR sequences. Typing coverage differed by locus: A, B, C, DRB1 and DQB1 were typed in about 629-640 donors, DQA1 in about 550, DPA1 in 606, and DPB1 in approximately 450. Donor age, sex, ethnicity and CMV serostatus were compiled alongside the repertoire data. Because of strong linkage in the cohort, a few DR-DQ haplotypes were treated as single units for association and clustering. The genetic ancestry cluster associated with self-reported Caucasian donors included approximately 85% of the approximately 430 genotyped donors. In a later analysis, previously published TCR beta repertoires from 666 donors were re-analyzed and high-resolution HLA genotyping was added so that TCR occurrence patterns could be studied. An earlier analysis of 587 of the donors applied high-throughput TCR beta sequencing to assess whether each TCR beta V gene segment acted as functional or pseudogenic. A later genetic analysis took genome-wide SNP genotypes for about 55% of the 666 donors and used that subset as a discovery cohort. On average, roughly 200,000 unique TCR beta nucleotide sequences were sequenced per donor among a few hundred genotyped donors of the cohort, with about 17% of those sequences being non-productive. HLA typing covered class I and class II loci at four-digit resolution. In the later analysis, no new phenotypic data were used to find candidate immune exposures; instead, reliance was placed on TCR beta sequences and their occurrence across donors. High-throughput TCR immunosequencing, statistical association of individual TCRs with disease status, and machine learning were combined to predict cytomegalovirus infection status. Besides the first cohort of roughly 640 subjects, a separate validation cohort made up of roughly 130 different subjects was used.

Beyond this particular receptor, the publication reports: The study listed 150 to 200 TCR beta chains as associated with cytomegalovirus. HLA typing was unavailable for some donors at each locus, so association tests used only the typed subset. The only immune exposure information available for the cohort was CMV serostatus. In a later analysis, the rate of TCR association differed among HLA loci, with DRB1 alleles having the most associated TCRs and HLA-C alleles having the fewest. Some IMGT-functional V segments, including TRBV6-2 and TRBV6-3, could not be told apart with the 87-base-pair reads, so those segments were excluded. A further reported finding was that TCR beta sequences accurately predicted the HLA-A and HLA-B alleles for most subjects in the first cohort. Because counts were too low, roughly 18 rarely observed V segments, including chromosome 9 orphons, were left out of the earlier analysis of approximately 500 of the donors. The authors suggested that the approach could potentially be generalized to other disease states and immunological phenotypes. The classifier was reported to diagnose cytomegalovirus status with high specificity and sensitivity in both the original and validation cohorts. In a later genetic analysis, fewer N-insertions in productive TCRs were reported among donors in an Asian-associated ancestry cluster than the approximately 670-donor mean. A cluster of highly shared sequence variants was judged likely to represent a technical artifact of the sequencing pipeline. Strong co-occurrence of HLA alleles, especially DR and DQ, made assigning TCR associations to individual alleles difficult. Correlated functional status among segregating V segments might be attributable to linkage disequilibrium, but an unknown experimental factor could not be ruled out. A few of the identified cytomegalovirus-associated TCR beta chains were confirmed in vitro to be specific for cytomegalovirus antigens. In this cohort, only TCR beta chains were sequenced, and detectable features were limited by the absence of alpha or paired-chain data. In a later analysis, most CMV-associated TCR beta chains were found to appear HLA-restricted, with HLA associations seemingly driven largely by CMV exposure. Specific HLA alleles were associated with around 18,000 TCR beta sequences at a false discovery rate of 0.05 in a later analysis. Several of the top co-occurrence clusters appeared to be linked to parvovirus B19, influenza, CMV and Epstein-Barr virus, according to a later analysis. In an earlier analysis of several hundred of the donors, most TCR beta V segments were observed in productive rearrangements about 87% or about 30% of the time, broadly matching IMGT annotations. In a later analysis, HLA-associated TCR beta chains showed more clonal expansion and lower generation probabilities than non-associated chains that were equally common. V-gene and J-gene trimming of TCR beta chains was associated with a missense DCLRE1C variant in a later genetic analysis, and the association was replicated in an independent cohort. Presence/absence analyses assumed roughly uniform sequencing depth across donors, an assumption that may not hold. Most TCR sequences were observed very rarely across donors, whereas some public TCRs were present in many individuals.

The sequence is built from TRBV10-1 and TRBJ2-2; 7 bases in the middle match TRBD2. The TCR was taken from a woman aged 40 to 50 in good health and CMV-seronegative. Sequencing was done on a sample of PBMCs. The bases read TGCGCCAGCGGGAGCGGGGCTACCAACGGGGAGCTGTTTTTT. It codes for CASGSGATNGELFF.